The 18 T cell receptor beta chains given below trace back to one sample, sequenced in a study of PD-1 blockade in classical Hodgkin lymphoma. Each patient relapsed following autologous stem cell transplantation, and prior brentuximab vedotin exposure differed. Using immunoSEQ multiplex PCR, the repertoire was profiled, and TCRdb retains in-frame clones only, with some absent. Counted here are around 20,000 clones, 77% occurring once; the ten biggest clones make up roughly 42%. This sample comprised peripheral blood mononuclear cells (PBMCs), obtained before the second cycle of nivolumab. Receptors were obtained from a human donor with classical Hodgkin lymphoma.

This clone occurred a few times. The chain recombines TRBV19 with TRBJ2-2, with D tentatively TRBD1 or TRBD2 (5 bases each). This CDR3 is 15 amino acids long. V was pared by 4 bases and J by 2 bases, with 11 bases between. Germline V gene sequence: CDR1 LNHDA, CDR2 SQIVND (reference sequence). CDR3 DNA sequence: TGTGCCAGTAGTAAAGGGACGAAAAACACCGGGGAGCTGTTTTTT. It encodes CASSKGTKNTGELFF.

The chain employs TRBV19 and TRBJ2-5; D gene unclear. Germline V gives CDR1 LNHDA, CDR2 SQIVND (reference sequence). The V end was cut by 11 bases, the J end by 4 bases, with 20 bases between. CDR3 length: 14 amino acids. CDR3 nucleotides: TGTGCCGGATCGGTCTTCCCCTGGGGAGAGACCCAGTACTTC. As protein: CAGSVFPWGETQYF.

The V gene is TRBV5-8, the J gene TRBJ1-1; the match to TRBD1 covers 7 bases. CDR3 length equals 14 residues. Germline V gene data show CDR1 as SGHTS and CDR2 as YDEGEE. With 5 bases clipped from V and 4 bases from J, the junction kept 8 bases outside the gene matches. This CDR3 is CASSRGQWGTEAFF. The CDR3 nucleotides read TGTGCCAGCAGTCGGGGACAGTGGGGCACTGAAGCTTTCTTT.

The chain combines TRBV4-2 with TRBJ1-1; D remains unclear. Trimming cost V 3 bases and J 11 bases, with 19 bases left between them. CDR1 is LGHNA and CDR2 is YNFKEQ in the germline V gene. The CDR3 length is 14 residues. CDR3 DNA: TGTGCCAGCAGCCAGGAGGGCGAGTTCAGCAGGGCTTTCTTT. This codes for CASSQEGEFSRAFF.

The genes are TRBV6-5 and TRBJ2-5; 8 bases are a match to TRBD2. Germline CDR1 and CDR2: MNHEY and SVGAGI. This CDR3 contains 12 residues. Trimming at V came to 6 bases and at J to 5 bases, leaving 2 bases not matched to a gene. The CDR3 DNA reads as TGTGCCAGCAGCGGGGGGGCGGAGACCCAGTACTTC. Protein sequence: CASSGGAETQYF.

V gene TRBV10-3 combines with J gene TRBJ2-7; the D is unclear. This CDR3 region has 12 residues. Germline-derived CDR1 and CDR2 are ENHRY and SYGVKD. Deletions cut 3 bases from V and 4 bases from J, with 7 bases between. CDR3 in DNA: TGTGCCATCAGTGAAGCTAGTTACGAGCAGTACTTC. Residues: CAISEASYEQYF.

V and J are TRBV2 and TRBJ1-6, with 9 positions matching TRBD1. Trimming cost V 2 bases and J 7 bases; bases outside gene matches: 3. CDR1 and CDR2 from the germline V gene are SNHLY and FYNNEI. The CDR3 is made up of 15 amino acids. CDR3 protein: CASSESGTGNSPLHF. The DNA for the CDR3 is TGTGCCAGCAGTGAATCGGGGACAGGGAATTCACCCCTCCACTTT.

The chain has TRBV29-1 and TRBJ2-7, with D perhaps TRBD1 (6 bases). Germline loops: CDR1 SQVTM, CDR2 ANQGSEA. V was trimmed by 1 base and J by 5 bases, leaving 15 bases between them. The CDR3 totals 14 residues. The CDR3 sequence: CSVEGTGFAHEQYF. CDR3 bases: TGCAGCGTTGAAGGTACAGGGTTCGCCCACGAGCAGTACTTC.

The chain employs TRBV29-1 and TRBJ1-2, with D tentatively TRBD1 (5 bases). Trimming took off 6 bases at V and 4 bases at J, with 12 bases between the two ends. This CDR3 region has 12 residues. Germline V gene data show CDR1 as SQVTM and CDR2 as ANQGSEA. CDR3 loop: CSVRGKIYGYTF. The CDR3 DNA reads TGCAGCGTGCGGGGGAAAATCTATGGCTACACCTTC.

V and J are TRBV15 and TRBJ2-2; no clear D. V gave up 2 bases and J gave up 5 bases, with 6 bases separating them. Germline values: CDR1 LNHNV, CDR2 YYDKDF (reference sequence). The CDR3 loop spans 13 amino acids. The CDR3 DNA reads TGTGCCACCAGCAGACTGGGAACCGGGGAGCTGTTTTTT. Translating it yields CATSRLGTGELFF. The whole variable domain, remainder taken from reference TRBV15 and TRBJ2-2, is DAMVIQNPRYQVTQFGKPVTLSCSQTLNHNVMYWYQQKSSQAPKLLFHYYDKDFNNEADTPDNFQSRRPNTSFCFLDIRSPGLGDTAMYLCATSRLGTGELFFGEGSRLTVL.

In this sample, this clone turned up once. The J gene is TRBJ2-7, the V gene TRBV30, with D perhaps matching TRBD2 (5 bases). There are 16 residues in the CDR3. Per germline, CDR1 GTSNPN and CDR2 SVGIG (reference sequence). The ends were cut back, 0 bases at V and 4 bases at J, with 19 bases in the middle. The DNA of the CDR3 is TGTGCCTGGAGTGTACTCGTCGGGGAGCATCCTTACGAGCAGTACTTC. It codes for CAWSVLVGEHPYEQYF.

CDR3 sequence reads: CASRGLGTQYF. The CDR3 DNA is TGTGCCAGTCGGGGGTTGGGGACCCAGTACTTC. The chain uses TRBV19 and TRBJ2-5; TRBD2 might be the D (6 bases). The germline V and J ends were trimmed by 8 bases and 7 bases, with 11 bases remaining between them. Germline-derived CDR1 and CDR2 are LNHDA and SQIVND (reference sequence). The CDR3 has 11 amino acids.

Here the CDR3 reads CASSLADRVYGYTF. The CDR3 DNA reads as TGTGCCAGCAGCTTGGCCGACAGGGTCTATGGCTACACCTTC. The J gene is TRBJ1-2, the V gene TRBV11-2, with TRBD1 matching over 7 bases. This CDR3 contains 14 residues. Germline-derived CDR1 and CDR2 are SGHAT and FQNNGV. Trimming took 3 bases from V and 4 from J; bases not matched to a gene: 5.

The chain has TRBV19 and TRBJ2-7; D is unresolved. The CDR3 has 11 residues. Trimming removed 5 bases from V and 3 bases from J, with 5 bases in between. The germline V gene encodes CDR1 LNHDA and CDR2 SQIVND (reference sequence). The CDR3 loop is CASSLGYEQYF. The CDR3 DNA reads TGTGCCAGTAGTCTTGGCTACGAGCAGTACTTC.

V gene TRBV6-5 combines with J gene TRBJ1-1, with D perhaps matching TRBD1 (6 bases). CDR1 and CDR2 from the germline V gene are MNHEY and SVGAGI. This CDR3 is built from 15 residues. Trimming removed 5 bases at V and 5 bases at J, with 18 bases between. The CDR3 DNA reads TGTGCCAGCAGTCTTAGGAGGGGGAGTGTGACTGAAGCTTTCTTT. This sequence encodes CASSLRRGSVTEAFF.

The CDR3 sequence is CASSLFILAGGQETQYF. The CDR3 DNA reads TGTGCCAGCAGCTTGTTTATTCTAGCGGGGGGACAAGAGACCCAGTACTTC. This chain links TRBV5-6 with TRBJ2-5, with 11 nucleotides matching TRBD2. Trimming took 1 base from V and 2 from J; bases not matched to a gene: 7. This CDR3 region has 17 residues. Germline lookup yields CDR1 SGHDT and CDR2 YYEEEE.

The V call is TRBV7-2, the J call TRBJ1-5, with TRBD1 identical over 8 bases. The J segment lost 5 bases and the V segment lost 5 bases, leaving 8 bases of the junction unmatched. The CDR3 covers 15 residues. Germline V CDR1 and CDR2: SGHTA, FQGNSA. The CDR3 coding sequence is TGTGCCAGCAGCCCACTCGACAGGGGAGATCAGCCCCAGCATTTT. Translated: CASSPLDRGDQPQHF. The variable domain in full, completed from reference TRBV7-2 and TRBJ1-5, reads GAGVSQSPSNKVTEKGKDVELRCDPISGHTALYWYRQSLGQGLEFLIYFQGNSAPDKSGLPSDRFSAERTGGSVSTLTIQRTQQEDSAVYLCASSPLDRGDQPQHFGDGTRLSIL.

The rearrangement uses TRBV27 and TRBJ1-1, with D maybe TRBD1 (5 bases). The CDR3 spans 14 residues. Germline CDR1 is MNHEY and CDR2 is SMNVEV (reference sequence). Trimming took off 5 bases at V and 4 bases at J, with 14 bases between the two ends. The CDR3 sequence is CASSVGRWGTEAFF. CDR3 nucleotides: TGTGCCAGCAGTGTGGGACGGTGGGGCACTGAAGCTTTCTTT.